The sequence of this T cell receptor beta chain was determined in a study of low-dose radiotherapy and immunotherapy resistance in tumors. This clonotype was seen at least ten times. Alpha and beta chains were covered, as first-strand cDNA relied on TRAV- and TRBV-specific primers. PCR amplification of the TCRs was performed with Phusion for 20 PCR cycles, and it relied on a constant-region primer together with a V-primer adapter. TCRdb called the reads again in MiXCR, with one record for every CDR3 protein. The repertoire consists of almost 45,000 distinct CDR3 sequences, with around 25% occurring once and the leading ten covering roughly a tenth. The V end was cut by 0 bases, the J end by 4 bases, with 9 bases between. The V gene's germline CDR1 is MNHEY and CDR2 SMNVEV (reference sequence). CDR3 size: 14 residues. Time point specified: after trial treatment. Treatment of the sample: LDRT plus nivolumab, ipilimumab, low-dose cyclophosphamide and aspirin (RACIN trial).

The sequenced sample was PBMCs, obtained after low-dose radiotherapy plus immunotherapy. The chain couples TRBV27 to TRBJ1-1; D not certain. The clonotype was recovered from a male donor with prostate cancer. The CDR3 DNA follows: TGTGCCAGCAGTTTATCCTGGGGAAGCACTGAAGCTTTCTTT. It encodes CASSLSWGSTEAFF.